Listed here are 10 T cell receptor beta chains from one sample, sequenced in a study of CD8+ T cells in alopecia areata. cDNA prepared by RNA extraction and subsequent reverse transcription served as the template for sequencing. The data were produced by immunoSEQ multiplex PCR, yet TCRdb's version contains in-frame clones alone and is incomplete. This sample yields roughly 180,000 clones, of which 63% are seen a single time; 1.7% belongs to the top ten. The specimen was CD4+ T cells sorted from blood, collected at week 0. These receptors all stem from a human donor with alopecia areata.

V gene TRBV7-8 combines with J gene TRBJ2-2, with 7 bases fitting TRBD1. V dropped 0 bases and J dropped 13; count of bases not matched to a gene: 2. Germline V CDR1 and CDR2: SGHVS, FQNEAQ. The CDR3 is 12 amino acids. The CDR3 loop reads CASSLAGQMLFF. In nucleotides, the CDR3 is TGTGCCAGCAGCTTAGCGGGACAGATGCTGTTTTTT.

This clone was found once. The CDR3: CSVEDHGYEQYF. Written as DNA, the CDR3 is TGCAGCGTTGAAGATCACGGCTACGAGCAGTACTTC. The chain combines TRBV29-1 with TRBJ2-7; no clear D. From germline, CDR1 is SQVTM and CDR2 ANQGSEA. CDR3 length: 12 residues. Trimming removed 0 bases at V and 3 bases at J, with 6 bases between.

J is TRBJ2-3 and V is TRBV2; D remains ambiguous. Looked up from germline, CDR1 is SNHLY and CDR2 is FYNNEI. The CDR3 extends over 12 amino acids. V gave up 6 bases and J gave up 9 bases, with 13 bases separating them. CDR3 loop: CASSPAGSTQYF. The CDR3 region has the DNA TGTGCCAGCAGCCCCGCCGGGTCAACGCAGTATTTT. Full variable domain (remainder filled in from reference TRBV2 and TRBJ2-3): EPEVTQTPSHQVTQMGQEVILRCVPISNHLYFYWYRQILGQKVEFLVSFYNNEISEKSEIFDDQFSVERPDGSNFTLKIRSTKLEDSAMYFCASSPAGSTQYFGPGTRLTVL.

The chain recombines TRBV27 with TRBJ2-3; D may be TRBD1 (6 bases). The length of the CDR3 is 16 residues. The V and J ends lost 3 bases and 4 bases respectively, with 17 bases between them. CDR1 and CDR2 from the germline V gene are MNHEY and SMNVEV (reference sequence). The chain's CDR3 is CASSFSWGRVADTQYF. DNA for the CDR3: TGTGCCAGCAGTTTTTCGTGGGGGCGTGTTGCAGATACGCAGTATTTT.

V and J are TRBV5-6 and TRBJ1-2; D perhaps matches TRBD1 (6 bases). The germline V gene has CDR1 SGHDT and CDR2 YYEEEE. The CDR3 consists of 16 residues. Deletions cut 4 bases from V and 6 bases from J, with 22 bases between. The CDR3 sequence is CASSRTIVGAHDGYTF. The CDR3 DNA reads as TGTGCCAGCAGCCGAACTATTGTGGGGGCTCATGATGGCTACACCTTC.

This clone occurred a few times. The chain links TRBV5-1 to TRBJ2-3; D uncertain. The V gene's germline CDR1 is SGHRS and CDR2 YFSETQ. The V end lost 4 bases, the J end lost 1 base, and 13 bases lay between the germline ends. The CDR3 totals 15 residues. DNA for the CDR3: TGCGCCAGCAGCCGGACCTTTGGGGGCACAGATACGCAGTATTTT. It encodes CASSRTFGGTDTQYF.

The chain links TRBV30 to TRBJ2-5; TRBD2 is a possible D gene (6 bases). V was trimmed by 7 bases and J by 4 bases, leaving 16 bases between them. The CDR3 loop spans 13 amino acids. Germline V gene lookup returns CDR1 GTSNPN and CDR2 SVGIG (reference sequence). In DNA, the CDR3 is TGTGCCTCAGGCGAGCAGGGAGGAGAGACCCAGTACTTC. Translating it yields CASGEQGGETQYF.

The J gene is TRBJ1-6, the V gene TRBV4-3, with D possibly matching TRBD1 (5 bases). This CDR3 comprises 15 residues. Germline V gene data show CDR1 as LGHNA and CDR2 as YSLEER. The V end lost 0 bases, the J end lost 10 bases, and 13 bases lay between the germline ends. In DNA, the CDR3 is TGCGCCAGCAGCCAAGAAGGCCAGGGAGGGTCACCCCTCCACTTT. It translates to CASSQEGQGGSPLHF.

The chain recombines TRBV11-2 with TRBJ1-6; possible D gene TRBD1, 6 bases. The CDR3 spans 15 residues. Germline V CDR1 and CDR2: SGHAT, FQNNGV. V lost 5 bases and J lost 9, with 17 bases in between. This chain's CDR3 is CASSPSRDTSSPLHF. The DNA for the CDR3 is TGTGCCAGCAGCCCAAGCCGGGACACATCTTCACCCCTCCACTTT.

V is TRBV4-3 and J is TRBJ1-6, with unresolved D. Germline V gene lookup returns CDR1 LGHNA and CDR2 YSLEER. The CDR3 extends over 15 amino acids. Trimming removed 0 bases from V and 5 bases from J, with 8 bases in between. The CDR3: CASSQEGGDNSPLHF. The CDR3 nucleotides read TGCGCCAGCAGCCAAGAAGGCGGCGATAATTCACCCCTCCACTTT.